The 9 T cell receptor beta chains listed next were all sequenced from one sample in a study of cytomegalovirus exposure and HLA in healthy donors. Primers for the PCR totalled 60 Vbeta and 13 Jbeta. Sequencing used immunoSEQ multiplex PCR; TCRdb keeps in-frame clones, though not all of them. The sample has about 180,000 clones, 77% seen once. The sample comprised PBMCs. These receptors all stem from a woman aged 55-69 years in good health and CMV-seropositive.

The rearrangement links TRBV9 to TRBJ2-5, with D perhaps matching TRBD1 (5 bases). The CDR3 spans 14 residues. CDR1 is SGDLS, CDR2 YYNGEE, per germline. The germline V and J ends were trimmed by 1 base and 5 bases, with 12 bases remaining between them. CDR3 bases: TGTGCCAGCAGCGTATCTAGGGGCCGGGAGACCCAGTACTTC. It specifies CASSVSRGRETQYF. Combining the CDR3 with reference TRBV9 and TRBJ2-5 gives the whole variable domain DSGVTQTPKHLITATGQRVTLRCSPRSGDLSVYWYQQSLDQGLQFLIQYYNGEERAKGNILERFSAQQFPDLHSELNLSSLELGDSALYFCASSVSRGRETQYFGPGTRLLVL.

This clone was picked up a small number of times. The V gene is TRBV6-1, the J gene TRBJ2-2; D is possibly TRBD1 (6 bases). The CDR3 contains 13 residues. Trimming took 6 bases from V and 7 from J, leaving 12 bases between them. Germline CDR1 MNHNS, CDR2 SASEGT. CDR3 nucleotides: TGTGCCAGCAGAAGACAGGTCCACGGGGAGCTGTTTTTT. It encodes CASRRQVHGELFF.

This chain uses TRBV5-1 with TRBJ2-2, with 8 bases lining up with TRBD2. Trimming removed 2 bases from V and 3 bases from J; junction bases left unmatched: 6. Per the germline V gene, CDR1 is SGHRS and CDR2 is YFSETQ. This CDR3 has 16 amino acids. CDR3 nucleotides: TGCGCCAGCAGCTTCCTGGGAGCGGGAGACACCGGGGAGCTGTTTTTT. It is translated as CASSFLGAGDTGELFF.

J is TRBJ2-3 and V is TRBV7-8; TRBD2 aligns across 10 bases. Germline lookup yields CDR1 SGHVS and CDR2 FQNEAQ. The V gene end was trimmed by 5 bases and the J gene end by 4 bases; junction bases not matched to a gene: 6. The CDR3 has 15 amino acids. The chain's CDR3 is CASSARLAGADTQYF. DNA for the CDR3: TGTGCCAGCAGCGCACGCCTAGCGGGAGCAGATACGCAGTATTTT. Full variable domain (outside the CDR3, taken from reference TRBV7-8 and TRBJ2-3): GAGVSQSPRYKVAKRGQDVALRCDPISGHVSLFWYQQALGQGPEFLTYFQNEAQLDKSGLPSDRFFAERPEGSVSTLKIQRTQQEDSAVYLCASSARLAGADTQYFGPGTRLTVL.

The chain is built from TRBV7-3 and TRBJ2-1; TRBD2 matches at 8 bases. The CDR3 sequence is 16 residues long. Germline CDR1 and CDR2: SGHTA and FQGTGA. Trimming cost V 7 bases and J 9 bases; bases outside gene matches: 17. The CDR3 coding sequence is TGTGCCAGCAACAACACAGGGACTAGGACCGCTTGTGAGCAGTTCTTC. Residues: CASNNTGTRTACEQFF. The whole variable domain, filled in from reference TRBV7-3 and TRBJ2-1, reads GAGVSQTPSNKVTEKGKYVELRCDPISGHTALYWYRQSLGQGPEFLIYFQGTGAADDSGLPNDRFFAVRPEGSVSTLKIQRTERGDSAVYLCASNNTGTRTACEQFFGPGTRLTVL.

This clone was found a few times. V gene TRBV7-2 combines with J gene TRBJ1-1; D is undetermined. Germline loops: CDR1 SGHTA, CDR2 FQGNSA. The CDR3 length is 12 residues. The V end lost 2 bases, the J end lost 4 bases, and 5 bases lay between the germline ends. Written as DNA, the CDR3 is TGTGCCAGCAGCTTACTAAGCACTGAAGCTTTCTTT. This gives the protein CASSLLSTEAFF.

In its sample, this clone was seen once. The gene calls are TRBV28 and TRBJ1-2; D not certain. CDR1 is MDHEN, CDR2 SYDVKM, per germline. Trimming stripped 6 bases from V and 5 bases from J, with 10 bases between. This CDR3 has 12 residues. The CDR3 bases are TGTGCCAGCAGGGACTCGAGGTATGGCTACACCTTC. The encoded protein is CASRDSRYGYTF.

The chain carries TRBV19 and TRBJ1-5; 10 bases map to TRBD1. Germline CDR1 and CDR2: LNHDA and SQIVND (reference sequence). The CDR3 is 14 residues long. With 6 bases clipped from V and 5 bases from J, the junction kept 4 bases outside the gene matches. CDR3 bases: TGTGCCAGTAGACGGACAGGGGGGGATCAGCCCCAGCATTTT. Residues: CASRRTGGDQPQHF. Supplemented by reference TRBV19 and TRBJ1-5, the full variable domain reads DGGITQSPKYLFRKEGQNVTLSCEQNLNHDAMYWYRQDPGQGLRLIYYSQIVNDFQKGDIAEGYSVSREKKESFPLTVTSAQKNPTAFYLCASRRTGGDQPQHFGDGTRLSIL.

This clone was seen more than once but under ten times. A read error may produce the germline difference seen at one junction end. The chain uses TRBV7-9 and TRBJ2-1; unclear D gene. CDR1 and CDR2 (germline): SEHNR, FQNEAQ (reference sequence). CDR3 length: 13 residues. The CDR3 nucleotides read TGTGCCAGCAGATTAGGTTCTATTAGTGAGCAGTTCTTC. Protein: CASRLGSISEQFF.